This TCR beta chain was recovered during a study of technical replicates of blood from a few donors. The CDR3 is 15 amino acids. V shed 6 bases and J 6 bases; nucleotides not matched to a gene: 11. From germline, CDR1 is MGHRA and CDR2 YSYEKL. Profiling relied on immunoSEQ multiplex PCR, and the TCRdb table lists in-frame clones only, not all of them. Seen here are approximately 85,000 clones, approximately 95% observed once, and the top ten hold 0.26%. Sequencing was performed on T cells isolated from PBMCs. This TCR was recovered from a human donor in good health. The V gene is TRBV4-1, the J gene TRBJ1-5; TRBD1 aligns across 7 bases. The CDR3 is CASSRAGTEAQPQHF. CDR3 sequence (DNA): TGCGCCAGCAGTAGGGCCGGGACAGAGGCTCAGCCCCAGCATTTT.